The 14 T cell receptor beta chains presented below share a single source sample, sequenced in a study of cytomegalovirus exposure and HLA in healthy donors. Repertoires were generated with immunoSEQ multiplex PCR, while TCRdb's copy carries only in-frame clones and drops some. The table has about 170,000 clones, 85% to 90% seen once. Sequencing input: PBMCs. All receptors come from a woman aged 25 to 39 in good health and CMV-seronegative.

The V and J genes are TRBV19 and TRBJ2-6, with D possibly matching TRBD1 (6 bases). Trimming took off 7 bases at V and 2 bases at J, with 12 bases between the two ends. The CDR3 contains 15 residues. Germline V gives CDR1 LNHDA, CDR2 SQIVND (reference sequence). The CDR3 sequence: CASISNRAGANVLTF. CDR3 coding DNA: TGTGCCAGTATCTCTAACAGGGCTGGGGCCAACGTCCTGACTTTC.

The chain joins TRBV2 to TRBJ2-7, with 10 bases lining up with TRBD2. Germline trimming cut 4 bases from V and 4 bases from J; bases unmatched to any gene: 4. Germline-derived CDR1 and CDR2 are SNHLY and FYNNEI. CDR3 length equals 14 residues. The DNA for the CDR3 is TGTGCCAGCAGTGTTACTAGCGGGGATTACGAGCAGTACTTC. Translation: CASSVTSGDYEQYF.

V is TRBV4-1 and J is TRBJ2-4; weak D call: TRBD2 (5 bases). CDR3 length: 16 amino acids. Trimming stripped 4 bases from V and 0 bases from J, with 13 bases between. Germline CDR1 MGHRA, CDR2 YSYEKL. CDR3: CASSRGSAIAKNIQYF. CDR3 sequence (DNA): TGCGCCAGCAGCCGAGGTAGCGCAATAGCCAAAAACATTCAGTACTTC.

This chain uses TRBV25-1 with TRBJ1-5; D gene unclear. The V gene lost 8 bases and the J gene lost 5 bases, with 13 bases spanning the gap. Germline V gene sequence: CDR1 MGHDK, CDR2 SYGVNS. The CDR3 sequence is 13 residues long. The CDR3 spells CASSMMADQPQHF. CDR3 sequence (DNA): TGTGCCAGCTCAATGATGGCGGATCAGCCCCAGCATTTT.

V and J are TRBV18 and TRBJ2-1, with D tentatively TRBD2 (5 bases). V was trimmed by 2 bases and J by 5 bases, leaving 10 bases between them. The length of the CDR3 is 14 residues. From germline, CDR1 is KGHSH and CDR2 LQKENI. DNA for the CDR3: TGTGCCAGCTCACCAGGGCTAGCCGACAATGAGCAGTTCTTC. It translates to CASSPGLADNEQFF. Together with reference TRBV18 and TRBJ2-1, the CDR3 gives the full variable domain: NAGVMQNPRHLVRRRGQEARLRCSPMKGHSHVYWYRQLPEEGLKFMVYLQKENIIDESGMPKERFSAEFPKEGPSILRIQQVVRGDSAAYFCASSPGLADNEQFFGPGTRLTVL.

The J gene is TRBJ1-5, the V gene TRBV7-8; the D gene is possibly TRBD1 (6 bases). Between the trimmed V and J ends, which lost 1 base and 7 bases, there was a span of 14 bases. Germline V gene sequence: CDR1 SGHVS, CDR2 FQNEAQ. The CDR3 spans 15 residues. The CDR3 loop is CASSLDLTGAQPQHF. The CDR3 DNA reads as TGTGCCAGCAGCTTAGACCTGACAGGTGCACAGCCCCAGCATTTT.

The gene calls are TRBV11-3 and TRBJ2-3; 8 bases align to TRBD2. J gave up 6 bases and V 5 bases, and 4 bases lay outside the gene matches. CDR1 and CDR2 (germline): SGHNT, YENEEA. The CDR3 sequence is 13 residues long. The CDR3 sequence is CASSPGGVDTQYF. Written as DNA, the CDR3 is TGTGCCAGCAGCCCGGGGGGGGTGGATACGCAGTATTTT.

The chain uses TRBV28 and TRBJ1-5; D is uncertain. V lost 5 bases and J lost 4, with 9 bases in between. Germline loops: CDR1 MDHEN, CDR2 SYDVKM. The CDR3 loop spans 13 amino acids. The CDR3, as DNA: TGTGCCAGCAGTCCGCTGGGGAATCAGCCCCAGCATTTT. Protein product: CASSPLGNQPQHF.

The rearrangement uses TRBV19 and TRBJ1-1; the match to TRBD1 covers 9 bases. CDR3 size: 16 residues. Trimming cost V 6 bases and J 1 base; bases outside gene matches: 9. The germline CDR1 and CDR2 sequences are LNHDA and SQIVND (reference sequence). The CDR3 reads CASSAGQGVKNTEAFF. CDR3 nucleotides: TGTGCCAGTAGCGCGGGACAGGGAGTCAAGAACACTGAAGCTTTCTTT.

This rearrangement joins TRBV12-5 to TRBJ1-6; 8 nucleotides agree with TRBD1. Germline CDR1 reads LGHNT; CDR2 reads FRNRAP. The CDR3 spans 16 residues. The V gene end was trimmed by 1 base and the J gene end by 5 bases; junction bases not matched to a gene: 4. The CDR3, as DNA: TGTGCTAGTGGTTTGGGGACAGGGTACGATAATTCACCCCTCCACTTT. It encodes CASGLGTGYDNSPLHF.

The V and J genes are TRBV2 and TRBJ1-2; D possibly corresponds to TRBD1 (6 bases). From germline, CDR1 is SNHLY and CDR2 FYNNEI. CDR3 length: 15 amino acids. V gave up 5 bases and J gave up 3 bases, with 16 bases separating them. This CDR3 is CASSWGQGSDYGYTF. CDR3 nucleotides: TGTGCCAGCAGTTGGGGGCAGGGGTCGGACTATGGCTACACCTTC.

This clone was observed a few times. The chain has TRBV2 and TRBJ2-1; D remains unclear. Germline CDR1 and CDR2: SNHLY and FYNNEI. Trimming shortened V by 3 bases and J by 4 bases, and 7 bases separated the two germline ends. The CDR3 is 13 amino acids. CDR3 nucleotide sequence: TGTGCCAGCAGTGAGATTGGATACAATGAGCAGTTCTTC. It specifies CASSEIGYNEQFF.

This chain connects TRBV9 to TRBJ2-7; D is tentatively TRBD1 or TRBD2 (6 bases each). The ends were cut back, 0 bases at V and 5 bases at J, with 24 bases in the middle. Germline CDR1 reads SGDLS; CDR2 reads YYNGEE. The CDR3 sequence is 18 residues long. The DNA of the CDR3 is TGTGCCAGCAGCGTAGCCCCCCTCGGGGGCGGTCGCCGGGACGAGCAGTACTTC. Encoded protein: CASSVAPLGGGRRDEQYF.

This sequence joins TRBV5-4 and TRBJ2-7; TRBD1 matches 8 bases. V lost 0 bases and J lost 1; bases outside the gene matches: 6. Germline V gene data show CDR1 as SGHNT and CDR2 as YYREEE (reference sequence). CDR3 size: 16 residues. CDR3 sequence reads: CASSLVLGQGSYEQYF. CDR3 bases: TGTGCCAGCAGCTTGGTACTAGGACAGGGATCCTACGAGCAGTACTTC.